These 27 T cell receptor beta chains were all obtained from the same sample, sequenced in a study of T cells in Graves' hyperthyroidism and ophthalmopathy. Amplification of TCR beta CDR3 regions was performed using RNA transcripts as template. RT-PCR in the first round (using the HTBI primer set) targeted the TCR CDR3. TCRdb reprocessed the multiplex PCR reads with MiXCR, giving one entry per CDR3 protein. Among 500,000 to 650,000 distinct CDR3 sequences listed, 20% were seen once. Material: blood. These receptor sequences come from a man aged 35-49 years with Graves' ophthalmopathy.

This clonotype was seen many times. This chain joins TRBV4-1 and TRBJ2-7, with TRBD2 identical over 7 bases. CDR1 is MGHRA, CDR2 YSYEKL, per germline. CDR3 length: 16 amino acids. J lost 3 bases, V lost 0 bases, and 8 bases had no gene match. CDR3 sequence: CASSQDTTSANYEQYF. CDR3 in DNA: TGCGCCAGCAGCCAAGATACAACTAGCGCGAACTACGAGCAGTACTTC.

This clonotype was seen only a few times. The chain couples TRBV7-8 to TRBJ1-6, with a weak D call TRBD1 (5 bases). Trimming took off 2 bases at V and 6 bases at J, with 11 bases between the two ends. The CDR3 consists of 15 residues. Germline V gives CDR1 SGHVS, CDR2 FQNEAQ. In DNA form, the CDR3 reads TGTGCCAGCAGCTTATGGGCAGGGACTAATTCACCCCTCCACTTT. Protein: CASSLWAGTNSPLHF.

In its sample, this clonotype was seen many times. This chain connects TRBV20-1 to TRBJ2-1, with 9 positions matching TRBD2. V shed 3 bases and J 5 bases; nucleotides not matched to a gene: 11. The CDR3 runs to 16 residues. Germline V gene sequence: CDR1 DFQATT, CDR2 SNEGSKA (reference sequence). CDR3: CSARVIAGALNNEQFF. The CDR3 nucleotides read TGCAGTGCTAGGGTGATAGCGGGAGCATTAAACAATGAGCAGTTCTTC.

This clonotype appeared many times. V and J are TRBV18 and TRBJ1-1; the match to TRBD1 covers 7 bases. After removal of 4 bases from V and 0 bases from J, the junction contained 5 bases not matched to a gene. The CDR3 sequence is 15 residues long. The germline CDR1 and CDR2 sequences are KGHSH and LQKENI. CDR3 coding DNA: TGTGCCAGCTCACTCTCCAGGGGGATGAACACTGAAGCTTTCTTT. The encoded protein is CASSLSRGMNTEAFF.

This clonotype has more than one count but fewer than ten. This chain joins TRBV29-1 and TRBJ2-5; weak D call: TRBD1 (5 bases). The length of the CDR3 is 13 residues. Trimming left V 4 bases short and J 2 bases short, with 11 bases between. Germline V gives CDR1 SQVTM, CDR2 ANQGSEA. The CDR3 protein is CSVVEQGQETQYF. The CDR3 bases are TGCAGCGTTGTAGAGCAGGGACAAGAGACCCAGTACTTC. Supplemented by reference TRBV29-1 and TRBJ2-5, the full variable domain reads SAVISQKPSRDICQRGTSLTIQCQVDSQVTMMFWYRQQPGQSLTLIATANQGSEATYESGFVIDKFPISRPNLTFSTLTVSNMSPEDSSIYLCSVVEQGQETQYFGPGTRLLVL.

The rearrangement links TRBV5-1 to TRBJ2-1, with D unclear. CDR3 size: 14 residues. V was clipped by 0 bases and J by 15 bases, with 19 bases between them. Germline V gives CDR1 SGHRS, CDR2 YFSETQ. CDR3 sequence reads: CASSLEFGLGFRFF. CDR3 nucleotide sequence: TGCGCCAGCAGCTTGGAATTCGGGTTGGGGTTCCGGTTCTTC. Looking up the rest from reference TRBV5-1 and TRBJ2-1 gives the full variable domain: KAGVTQTPRYLIKTRGQQVTLSCSPISGHRSVSWYQQTPGQGLQFLFEYFSETQRNKGNFPGRFSGRQFSNSRSEMNVSTLELGDSALYLCASSLEFGLGFRFFGPGTRLTVL.

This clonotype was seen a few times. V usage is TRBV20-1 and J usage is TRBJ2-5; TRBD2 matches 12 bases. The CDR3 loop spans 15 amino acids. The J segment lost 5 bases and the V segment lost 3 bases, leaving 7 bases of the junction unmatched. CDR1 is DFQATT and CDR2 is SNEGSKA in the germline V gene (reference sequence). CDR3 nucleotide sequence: TGCAGTGCTAGGAGACTAGCGGGGGCTGGGGAGACCCAGTACTTC. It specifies CSARRLAGAGETQYF.

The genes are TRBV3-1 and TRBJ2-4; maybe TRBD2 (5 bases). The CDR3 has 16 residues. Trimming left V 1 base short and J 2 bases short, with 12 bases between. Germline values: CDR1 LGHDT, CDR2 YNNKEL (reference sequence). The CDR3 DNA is TGTGCCAGCAGCCAAGGATGGCGCGGGTCCAAAAACATTCAGTACTTC. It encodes CASSQGWRGSKNIQYF.

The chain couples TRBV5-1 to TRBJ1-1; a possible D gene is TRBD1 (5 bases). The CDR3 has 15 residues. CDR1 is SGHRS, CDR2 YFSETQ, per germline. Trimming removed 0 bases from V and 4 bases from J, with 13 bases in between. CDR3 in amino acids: CASSLEGRVGTEAFF. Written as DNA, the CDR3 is TGCGCCAGCAGCTTGGAGGGCAGGGTCGGCACTGAAGCTTTCTTT.

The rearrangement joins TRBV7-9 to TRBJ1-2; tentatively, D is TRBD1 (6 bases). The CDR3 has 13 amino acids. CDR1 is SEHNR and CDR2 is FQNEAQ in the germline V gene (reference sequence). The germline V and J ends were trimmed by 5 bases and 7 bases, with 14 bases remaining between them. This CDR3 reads CASSPPGVFGYTF. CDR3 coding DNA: TGTGCCAGCAGCCCGCCAGGGGTATTTGGCTACACCTTC.

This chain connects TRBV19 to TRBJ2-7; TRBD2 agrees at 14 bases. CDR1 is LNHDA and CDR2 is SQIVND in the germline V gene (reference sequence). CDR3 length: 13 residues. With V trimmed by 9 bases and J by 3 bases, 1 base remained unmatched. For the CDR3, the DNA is TGTGCCAGGACTAGCGGGAGGGACTACGAGCAGTACTTC. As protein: CARTSGRDYEQYF.

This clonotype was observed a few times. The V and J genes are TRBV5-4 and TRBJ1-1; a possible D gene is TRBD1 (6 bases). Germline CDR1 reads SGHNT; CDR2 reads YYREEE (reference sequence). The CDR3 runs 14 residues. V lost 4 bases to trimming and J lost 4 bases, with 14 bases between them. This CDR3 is CASSATGPGTEAFF. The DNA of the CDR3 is TGTGCCAGCAGCGCCACAGGGCCCGGCACTGAAGCTTTCTTT. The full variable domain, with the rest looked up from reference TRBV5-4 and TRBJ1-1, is ETGVTQSPTHLIKTRGQQVTLRCSSQSGHNTVSWYQQALGQGPQFIFQYYREEENGRGNFPPRFSGLQFPNYSSELNVNALELDDSALYLCASSATGPGTEAFFGQGTRLTVV.

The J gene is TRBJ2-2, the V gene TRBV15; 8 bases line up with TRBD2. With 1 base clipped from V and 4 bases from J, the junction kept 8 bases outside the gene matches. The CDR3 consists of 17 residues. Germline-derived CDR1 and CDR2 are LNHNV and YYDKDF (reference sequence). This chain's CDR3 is CATSRVFRGGTTGELFF. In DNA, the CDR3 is TGTGCCACCAGCAGAGTGTTTCGGGGGGGCACCACCGGGGAGCTGTTTTTT.

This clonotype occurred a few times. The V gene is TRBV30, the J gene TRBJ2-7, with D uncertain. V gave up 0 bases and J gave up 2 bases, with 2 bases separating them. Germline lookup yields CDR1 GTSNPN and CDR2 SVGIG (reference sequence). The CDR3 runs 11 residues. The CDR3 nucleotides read TGTGCCTGGAGTGTTGCCTACGAGCAGTACTTC. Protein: CAWSVAYEQYF.

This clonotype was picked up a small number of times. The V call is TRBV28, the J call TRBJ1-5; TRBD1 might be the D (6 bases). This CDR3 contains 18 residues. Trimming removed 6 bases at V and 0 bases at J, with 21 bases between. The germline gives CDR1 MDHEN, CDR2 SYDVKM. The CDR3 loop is CASRRSWGRGHSNQPQHF. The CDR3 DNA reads TGTGCCAGCAGGCGCTCCTGGGGCAGGGGTCATAGCAATCAGCCCCAGCATTTT.

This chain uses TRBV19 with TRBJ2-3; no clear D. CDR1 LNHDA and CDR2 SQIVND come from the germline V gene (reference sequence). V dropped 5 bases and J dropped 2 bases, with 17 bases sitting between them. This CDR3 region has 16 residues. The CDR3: CASSPSRLPSTDTQYF. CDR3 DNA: TGTGCCAGTAGTCCTTCAAGGCTACCTTCCACAGATACGCAGTATTTT.

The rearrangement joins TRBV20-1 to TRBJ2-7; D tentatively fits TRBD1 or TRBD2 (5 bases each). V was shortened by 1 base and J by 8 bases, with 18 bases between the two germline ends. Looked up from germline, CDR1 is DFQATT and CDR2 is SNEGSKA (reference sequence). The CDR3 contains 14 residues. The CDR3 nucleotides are TGCAGTGCTAGAGTTGGGGGAGTGGGGGAGAAGCAGTACTTC. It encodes CSARVGGVGEKQYF.

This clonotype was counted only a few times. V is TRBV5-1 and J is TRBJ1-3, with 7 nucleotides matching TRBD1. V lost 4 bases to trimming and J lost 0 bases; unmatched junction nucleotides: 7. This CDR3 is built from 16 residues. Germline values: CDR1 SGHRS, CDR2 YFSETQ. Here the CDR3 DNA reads TGCGCCAGCAGCATGTTCCCAGGGGGCTCTGGAAACACCATATATTTT. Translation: CASSMFPGGSGNTIYF.

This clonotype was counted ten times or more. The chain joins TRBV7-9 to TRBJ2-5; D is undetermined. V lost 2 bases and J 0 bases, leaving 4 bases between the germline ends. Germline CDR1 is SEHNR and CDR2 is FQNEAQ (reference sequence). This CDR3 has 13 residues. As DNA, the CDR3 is TGTGCCAGCAGCTTAACAAACCAAGAGACCCAGTACTTC. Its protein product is CASSLTNQETQYF. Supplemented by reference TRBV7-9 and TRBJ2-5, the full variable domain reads DTGVSQNPRHKITKRGQNVTFRCDPISEHNRLYWYRQTLGQGPEFLTYFQNEAQLEKSRLLSDRFSAERPKGSFSTLEIQRTEQGDSAMYLCASSLTNQETQYFGPGTRLLVL.

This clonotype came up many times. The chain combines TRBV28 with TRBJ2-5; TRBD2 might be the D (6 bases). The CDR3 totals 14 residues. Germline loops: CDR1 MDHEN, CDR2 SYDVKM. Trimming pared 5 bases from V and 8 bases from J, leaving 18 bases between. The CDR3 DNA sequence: TGTGCCAGCAGTCCGGGGACTGTCCCCGAAACCCAGTACTTC. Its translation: CASSPGTVPETQYF.

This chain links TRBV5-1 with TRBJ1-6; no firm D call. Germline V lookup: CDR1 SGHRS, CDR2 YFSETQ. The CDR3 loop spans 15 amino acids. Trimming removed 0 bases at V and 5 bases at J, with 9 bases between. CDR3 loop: CASSLDGRNNSPLHF. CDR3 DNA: TGCGCCAGCAGCTTGGACGGTAGGAATAATTCACCCCTCCACTTT. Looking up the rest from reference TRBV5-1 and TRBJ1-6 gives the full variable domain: KAGVTQTPRYLIKTRGQQVTLSCSPISGHRSVSWYQQTPGQGLQFLFEYFSETQRNKGNFPGRFSGRQFSNSRSEMNVSTLELGDSALYLCASSLDGRNNSPLHFGNGTRLTVT.

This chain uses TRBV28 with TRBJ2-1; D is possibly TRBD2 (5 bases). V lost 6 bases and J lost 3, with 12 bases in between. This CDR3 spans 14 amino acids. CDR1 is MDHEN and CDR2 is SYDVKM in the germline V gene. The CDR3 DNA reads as TGTGCCAGCAGGCCGCAGAGGGTCTACAATGAGCAGTTCTTC. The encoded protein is CASRPQRVYNEQFF.

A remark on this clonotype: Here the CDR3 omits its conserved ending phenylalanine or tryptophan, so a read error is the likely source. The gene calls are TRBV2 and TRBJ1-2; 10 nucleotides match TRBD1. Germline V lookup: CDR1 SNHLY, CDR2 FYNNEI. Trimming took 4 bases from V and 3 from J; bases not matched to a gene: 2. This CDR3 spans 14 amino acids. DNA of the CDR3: TGTGCCAGCAGTGGACAGGGGGCGGACTATGGCTACACCCTC. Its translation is CASSGQGADYGYTL.

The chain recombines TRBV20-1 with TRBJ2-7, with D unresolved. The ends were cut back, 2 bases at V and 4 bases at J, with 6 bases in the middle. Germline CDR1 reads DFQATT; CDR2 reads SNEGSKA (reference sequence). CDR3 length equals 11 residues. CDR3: CSARKGYEQYF. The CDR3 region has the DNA TGCAGTGCTAGAAAAGGGTACGAGCAGTACTTC.

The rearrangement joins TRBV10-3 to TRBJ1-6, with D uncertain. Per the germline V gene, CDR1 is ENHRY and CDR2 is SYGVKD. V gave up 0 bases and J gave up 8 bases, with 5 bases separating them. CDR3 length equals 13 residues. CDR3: CAISESPYSPLHF. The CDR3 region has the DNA TGTGCCATCAGTGAGTCGCCATATTCACCCCTCCACTTT.

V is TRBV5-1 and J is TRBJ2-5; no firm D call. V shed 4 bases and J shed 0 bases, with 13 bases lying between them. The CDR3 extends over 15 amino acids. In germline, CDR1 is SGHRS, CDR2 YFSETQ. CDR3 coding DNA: TGCGCCAGCAGCCCCCAGATGGGGTACCAAGAGACCCAGTACTTC. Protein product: CASSPQMGYQETQYF.

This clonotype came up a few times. The CDR3 loop is CASSPTHPGPGTEAFF. CDR3 nucleotides: TGTGCCAGCAGCCCGACCCACCCAGGGCCGGGAACTGAAGCTTTCTTT. The V gene is TRBV7-9, the J gene TRBJ1-1; D perhaps matches TRBD1 (5 bases). Trimming removed 5 bases at V and 5 bases at J, with 21 bases between. The CDR3 is 16 amino acids. CDR1 is SEHNR, CDR2 FQNEAQ, per germline (reference sequence).